These T cell receptor beta chains were read from a single sample in a study of graft-versus-host responses after intestinal transplantation. These TCRs are of unknown antigen specificity. Assay: immunoSEQ multiplex PCR; the TCRdb copy retains only in-frame clones and omits some. The sample comprises 75,000 to 90,000 clones, 85% to 90% of which are singletons, and approximately 0.34% rests with the top ten. The sequences come from unstimulated CD4+ T cells sorted from spleen or lymph node cells, collected before intestinal transplant. All receptors come from a human donor who received an intestinal transplant. The CDR3 runs from the conserved cysteine through the conserved F or W. D genes are given only for firm matches. Clone size is stated in some rows and not others, as once, few, many or a class when expanded.

j_gene	abundance	len	d_gene	v_gene	CDR3aa	CDR3nt
TRBJ2-1	.	22	TRBD2	TRBV19	CASSILQGPGLAGGPGWNEQFF	TGTGCCAGTAGTATTTTGCAAGGCCCGGGACTAGCGGGAGGGCCGGGGTGGAATGAGCAGTTCTTC
TRBJ2-7	.	15	TRBD2	TRBV6-6	CASSPGLAASYEQYF	TGTGCCAGCAGTCCGGGACTAGCGGCCTCCTACGAGCAGTACTTC
TRBJ2-7	.	12	TRBD1	TRBV2	CAGGQGRYEQYF	TGTGCCGGAGGACAGGGGCGGTACGAGCAGTACTTC
TRBJ2-1	.	16	TRBD1	TRBV19	CASSTRQGRRYNEQFF	TGTGCCAGTAGTACTCGACAGGGAAGACGTTACAATGAGCAGTTCTTC
TRBJ2-1	.	13	.	TRBV14	CASSPHRAHEQFF	TGTGCCAGCAGCCCCCACAGGGCCCATGAGCAGTTCTTC
TRBJ1-3	.	13	.	TRBV6-6	CASSQGTGNTIYF	TGTGCCAGCAGCCAGGGAACTGGAAACACCATATATTTT
TRBJ1-5	.	15	TRBD1	TRBV6-1	CASSELDRSNQPQHF	TGTGCCAGCAGTGAATTGGACAGGAGCAATCAGCCCCAGCATTTT
TRBJ2-1	.	17	TRBD2	TRBV15	CATSSRTSGRGGNEQFF	TGTGCCACCAGCTCTCGGACTAGCGGGAGGGGGGGGAATGAGCAGTTCTTC
TRBJ2-3	.	18	TRBD2	TRBV5-1	CASSLVPGLASSTDTQYF	TGCGCCAGCAGCTTGGTTCCGGGACTAGCGAGTAGCACAGATACGCAGTATTTT
TRBJ2-5	.	16	.	TRBV30	CAWSLGDRWDQETQYF	TGTGCCTGGAGTTTGGGAGATCGTTGGGACCAAGAGACCCAGTACTTC
TRBJ1-3	.	14	.	TRBV11-2	CASSLVGPGNTIYF	TGTGCCAGCAGCTTAGTGGGCCCTGGAAACACCATATATTTT
TRBJ2-6	once	16	.	TRBV4-1	CASSQDRIAGANVLTF	TGCGCCAGCAGTCAAGACAGAATCGCTGGGGCCAACGTCCTGACTTTC
TRBJ1-2	once	15	.	TRBV25-1	CASSTGTPYLYGYTF	TGTGCCAGCTCTACAGGGACCCCATACCTTTATGGCTACACCTTC
TRBJ2-5	once	14	.	TRBV6-1	CASSEMTVPDTQYF	TGTGCCAGCAGTGAGATGACAGTACCAGACACCCAGTACTTC
TRBJ1-2	.	15	.	TRBV6-5	CASSLGHPSRHGYTF	TGTGCCAGCAGCCTCGGACACCCTTCGAGGCATGGCTACACCTTC
TRBJ2-1	.	16	.	TRBV25-1	CASSEYVGSGVNEQFF	TGTGCCAGCAGTGAATATGTGGGTAGCGGAGTGAATGAGCAGTTCTTC
TRBJ2-5	.	17	TRBD2	TRBV18	CASSPFRTSGNSETQYF	TGTGCCAGCTCACCTTTCAGGACTAGCGGGAACTCAGAGACCCAGTACTTC
TRBJ2-1	.	12	.	TRBV7-9	CASSPGINEQFF	TGTGCCAGCAGTCCAGGGATAAATGAGCAGTTCTTC
TRBJ2-7	once	13	.	TRBV6-5	CASSRQAGYEQYF	TGTGCCAGCAGCCGACAGGCAGGCTACGAGCAGTACTTC
TRBJ2-5	few	15	.	TRBV6-1	CASSEARGPQRTQYF	TGTGCCAGCAGTGAAGCGCGGGGACCCCAGAGGACCCAGTACTTC
TRBJ1-3	.	13	TRBD1	TRBV2	CASRGTGGNTIYF	TGTGCCAGCAGGGGGACAGGTGGAAACACCATATATTTT
TRBJ2-1	.	16	TRBD1	TRBV30	CAWSVLPGQGAREQFF	TGTGCCTGGAGTGTGTTGCCGGGACAGGGGGCGCGGGAGCAGTTCTTC
TRBJ2-7	few	14	.	TRBV28	CASSSNGVPYEQYF	TGTGCCAGCAGTTCCAACGGGGTACCCTACGAGCAGTACTTC
TRBJ2-5	.	14	.	TRBV28	CASSFGVARETQYF	TGTGCCAGCAGTTTTGGGGTAGCGCGAGAGACCCAGTACTTC
TRBJ2-1	.	14	.	TRBV11-3	CASSLMGTQDEQFF	TGTGCCAGCAGCTTAATGGGTACGCAGGATGAGCAGTTCTTC
TRBJ1-1	once	15	TRBD1	TRBV9	CASSLQTGGITEAFF	TGTGCCAGCAGCCTCCAGACAGGGGGCATCACTGAAGCTTTCTTT
TRBJ1-1	.	12	.	TRBV5-6	CASSLLQGEAFF	TGTGCCAGCAGCTTGTTACAGGGTGAAGCTTTCTTT
TRBJ1-2	.	14	.	TRBV5-6	CASSLRGGRGGYTF	TGTGCCAGCAGCTTGAGAGGAGGACGAGGGGGCTACACCTTC
TRBJ1-1	.	12	TRBD1	TRBV29-1	CSVSDRGAEAFF	TGCAGCGTCTCGGACAGGGGCGCTGAAGCTTTCTTT
TRBJ2-5	once	13	.	TRBV10-2	CASRTAEQETQYF	TGCGCCAGCAGGACAGCTGAGCAAGAGACCCAGTACTTC
TRBJ1-2	.	14	.	TRBV28	CASSFRDINYGYTF	TGTGCCAGCAGTTTTCGGGACATTAACTATGGCTACACCTTC
TRBJ1-1	.	11	.	TRBV7-2	CASSGDSEAFF	TGTGCCAGCAGTGGAGACAGTGAAGCTTTCTTT
TRBJ1-6	.	12	.	TRBV6-1	CASGQEGSPLHF	TGTGCCAGCGGGCAAGAGGGTTCACCCCTCCACTTT
TRBJ1-3	.	14	.	TRBV6-6	CASSHRVSGNTIYF	TGTGCCAGCAGTCACAGGGTCTCTGGAAACACCATATATTTT
TRBJ2-3	once	13	.	TRBV6-5	CASSTRRGDTQYF	TGTGCCAGCAGCACGAGACGGGGAGATACGCAGTATTTT
TRBJ2-3	.	16	TRBD2	TRBV9	CASSVGVAGVTDTQYF	TGTGCCAGCAGCGTAGGGGTAGCGGGAGTCACAGATACGCAGTATTTT
TRBJ2-1	.	14	.	TRBV5-4	CASSSGGTANEQFF	TGTGCCAGCAGCTCCGGCGGGACCGCGAATGAGCAGTTCTTC
TRBJ1-2	.	14	TRBD1	TRBV7-8	CASSLIQGAMGYTF	TGTGCCAGCAGCTTAATCCAGGGGGCGATGGGCTACACCTTC
TRBJ2-4	.	17	TRBD1	TRBV27	CASSPQTGMVAKNIQYF	TGTGCCAGCAGTCCACAGACAGGGATGGTAGCCAAAAACATTCAGTACTTC
TRBJ2-5	.	14	.	TRBV5-1	CASSLATGKETQYF	TGCGCCAGCAGCTTGGCCACAGGGAAAGAGACCCAGTACTTC
TRBJ1-4	.	15	TRBD1	TRBV15	CATSVTGTGGEKLFF	TGTGCCACCAGCGTCACCGGGACAGGGGGCGAAAAACTGTTTTTT
TRBJ2-7	.	14	TRBD1	TRBV6-6	CAVQGAGSSYEQYF	TGTGCCGTTCAGGGGGCAGGGAGCTCCTACGAGCAGTACTTC
TRBJ2-4	.	19	.	TRBV11-2	CASSLELGRRTTAKNIQYF	TGTGCCAGCAGCTTAGAACTCGGCAGAAGGACTACAGCCAAAAACATTCAGTACTTC
TRBJ1-5	.	15	TRBD1	TRBV6-6	CASSSGQGYNQPQHF	TGTGCCAGCAGTTCCGGACAGGGTTACAATCAGCCCCAGCATTTT
TRBJ2-1	.	19	TRBD2	TRBV7-9	CASSLARTSGSPSYNEQFF	TGTGCCAGCAGCTTAGCGCGGACTAGCGGGAGCCCCTCCTACAATGAGCAGTTCTTC